This T cell receptor beta chain originates from a study of cytomegalovirus exposure and HLA in healthy donors. J lost 7 bases, V lost 0 bases, and 4 bases had no gene match. The CDR3 length is 15 residues. Germline CDR1 reads MNHEY; CDR2 reads SVGAGI. The PCR had 60 Vbeta and 13 Jbeta primers. The assay was immunoSEQ multiplex PCR, and TCRdb's table has in-frame clones only and misses some. The sample shows around 79,000 clones, 60% to 75% of them seen only once. The sample comprised PBMCs. This clonotype was sampled from a woman between 35 and 50 years old in good health and CMV-seropositive. The rearrangement joins TRBV6-5 to TRBJ2-7; 12 bases are shared with TRBD1. The CDR3 DNA sequence: TGTGCCAGCAGTTACTCGGGACAGGGGGCTCGGGAGCAGTACTTC. Residues: CASSYSGQGAREQYF.